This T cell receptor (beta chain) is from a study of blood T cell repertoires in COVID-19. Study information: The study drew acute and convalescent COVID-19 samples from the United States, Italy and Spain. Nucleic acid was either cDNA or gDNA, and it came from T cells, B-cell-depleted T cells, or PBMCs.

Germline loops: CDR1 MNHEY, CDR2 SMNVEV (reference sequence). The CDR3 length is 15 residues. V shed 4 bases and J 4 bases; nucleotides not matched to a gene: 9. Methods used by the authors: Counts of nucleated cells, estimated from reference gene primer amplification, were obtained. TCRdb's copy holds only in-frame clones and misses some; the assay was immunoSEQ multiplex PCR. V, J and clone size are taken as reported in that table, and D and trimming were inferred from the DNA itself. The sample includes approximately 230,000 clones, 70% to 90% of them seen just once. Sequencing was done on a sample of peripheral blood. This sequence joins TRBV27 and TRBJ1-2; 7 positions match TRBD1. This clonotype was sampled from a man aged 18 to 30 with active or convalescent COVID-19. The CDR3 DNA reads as TGTGCCAGCAGTTCCCTTGAGAAGGGGGCCTATGGCTACACCTTC. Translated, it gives CASSSLEKGAYGYTF.